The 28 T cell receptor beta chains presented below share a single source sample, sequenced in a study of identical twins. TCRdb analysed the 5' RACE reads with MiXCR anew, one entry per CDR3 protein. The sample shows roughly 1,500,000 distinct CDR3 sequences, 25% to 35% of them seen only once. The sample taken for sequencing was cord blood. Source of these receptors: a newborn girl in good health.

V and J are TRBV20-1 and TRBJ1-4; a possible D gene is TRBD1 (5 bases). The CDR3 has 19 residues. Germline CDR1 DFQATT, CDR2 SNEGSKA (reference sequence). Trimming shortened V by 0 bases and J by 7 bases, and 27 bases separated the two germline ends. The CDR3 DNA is TGCAGTGCTAGAGATCCCCGACCGGGGGTTTCCGCCGGCGGTGAAAAACTGTTTTTT. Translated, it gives CSARDPRPGVSAGGEKLFF.

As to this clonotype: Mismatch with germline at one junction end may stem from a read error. This chain's CDR3 is CSVGGGGQVTQYF. The CDR3 DNA reads TGCAGCGTCGGGGGGGGTGGACAAGTGACCCAGTACTTC. The chain couples TRBV29-1 to TRBJ2-4; 8 nucleotides align to TRBD2. The tail of the sequence fits TRBJ2-5 better, so the J call may be wrong. The CDR3 totals 13 residues. Germline CDR1 reads SQVTM; CDR2 reads ANQGSEA.

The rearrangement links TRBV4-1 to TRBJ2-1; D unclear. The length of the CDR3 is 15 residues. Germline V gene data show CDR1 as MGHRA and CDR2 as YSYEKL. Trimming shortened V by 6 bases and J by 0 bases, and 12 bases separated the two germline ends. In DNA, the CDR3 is TGCGCCAGCAGTATCGTTTCTACCTCCTACAATGAGCAGTTCTTC. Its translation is CASSIVSTSYNEQFF.

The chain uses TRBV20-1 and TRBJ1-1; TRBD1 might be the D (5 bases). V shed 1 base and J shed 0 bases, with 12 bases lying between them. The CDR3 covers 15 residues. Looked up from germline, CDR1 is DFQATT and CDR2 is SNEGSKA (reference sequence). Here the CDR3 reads CSARGNSGLNTEAFF. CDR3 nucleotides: TGCAGTGCTAGAGGCAATTCAGGGTTGAACACTGAAGCTTTCTTT.

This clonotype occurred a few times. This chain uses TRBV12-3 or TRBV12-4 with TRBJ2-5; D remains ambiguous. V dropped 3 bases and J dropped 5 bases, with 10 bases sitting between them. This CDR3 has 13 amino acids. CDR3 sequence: CASSFALGETQYF. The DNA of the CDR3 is TGTGCCAGCAGTTTCGCTTTAGGGGAGACCCAGTACTTC.

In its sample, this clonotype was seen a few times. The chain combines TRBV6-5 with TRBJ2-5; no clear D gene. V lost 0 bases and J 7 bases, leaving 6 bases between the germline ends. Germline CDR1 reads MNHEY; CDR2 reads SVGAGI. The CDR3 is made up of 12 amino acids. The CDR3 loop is CASSYSSSTQYF. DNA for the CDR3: TGTGCCAGCAGTTACTCTTCCTCGACCCAGTACTTC.

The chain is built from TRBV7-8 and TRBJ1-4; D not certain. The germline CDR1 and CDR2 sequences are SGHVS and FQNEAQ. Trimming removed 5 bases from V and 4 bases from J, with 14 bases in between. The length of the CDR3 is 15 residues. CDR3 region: CASSPVTAYNEKLFF. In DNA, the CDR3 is TGTGCCAGCAGCCCGGTGACTGCCTATAATGAAAAACTGTTTTTT.

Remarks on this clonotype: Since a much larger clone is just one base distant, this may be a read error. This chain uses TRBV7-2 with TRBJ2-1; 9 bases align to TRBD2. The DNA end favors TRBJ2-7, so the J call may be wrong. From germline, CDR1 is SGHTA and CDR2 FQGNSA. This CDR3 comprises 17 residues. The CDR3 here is CASSLRRSVAGVNEQYF. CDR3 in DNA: TGTGCCAGCAGCCTGAGGAGGTCGGTAGCGGGAGTGAATGAGCAGTACTTC.

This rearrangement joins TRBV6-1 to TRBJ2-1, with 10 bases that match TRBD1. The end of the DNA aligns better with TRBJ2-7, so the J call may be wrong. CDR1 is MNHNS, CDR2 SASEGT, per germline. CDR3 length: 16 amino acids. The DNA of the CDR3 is TGTGCCAGCAGTGCGTTCAGGGACAGGGGCTACAATGAGCAGTACTTC. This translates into CASSAFRDRGYNEQYF.

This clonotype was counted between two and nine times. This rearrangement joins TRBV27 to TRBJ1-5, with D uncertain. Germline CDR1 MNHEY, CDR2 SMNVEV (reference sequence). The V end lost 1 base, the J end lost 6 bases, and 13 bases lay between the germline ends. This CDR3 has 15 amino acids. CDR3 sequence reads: CASSLLAGSIQPQHF. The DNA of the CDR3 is TGTGCCAGCAGTTTATTAGCGGGCAGTATTCAGCCCCAGCATTTT.

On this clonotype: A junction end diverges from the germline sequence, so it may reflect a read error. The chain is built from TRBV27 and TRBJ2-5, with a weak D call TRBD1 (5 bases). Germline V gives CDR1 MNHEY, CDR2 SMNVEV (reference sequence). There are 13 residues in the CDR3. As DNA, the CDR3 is TGTGTCAGCAGTTTGGGGCGAAGAGAGACCCAGTACTTC. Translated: CVSSLGRRETQYF.

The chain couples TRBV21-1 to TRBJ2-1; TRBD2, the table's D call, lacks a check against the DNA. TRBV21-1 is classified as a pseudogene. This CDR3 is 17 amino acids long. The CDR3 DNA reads TGTGCCAGCAGCAAAGAGACTAGCGGGAAAAATTACAATGAGCAGTTCTTC. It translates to CASSKETSGKNYNEQFF.

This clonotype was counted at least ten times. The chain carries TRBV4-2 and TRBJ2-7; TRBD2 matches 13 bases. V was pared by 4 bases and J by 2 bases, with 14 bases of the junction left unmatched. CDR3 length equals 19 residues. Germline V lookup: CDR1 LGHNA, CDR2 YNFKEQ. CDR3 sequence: CASSPRLAGGYKNPYEQYF. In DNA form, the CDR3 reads TGTGCCAGCAGCCCCAGACTAGCGGGAGGATATAAAAATCCCTACGAGCAGTACTTC.

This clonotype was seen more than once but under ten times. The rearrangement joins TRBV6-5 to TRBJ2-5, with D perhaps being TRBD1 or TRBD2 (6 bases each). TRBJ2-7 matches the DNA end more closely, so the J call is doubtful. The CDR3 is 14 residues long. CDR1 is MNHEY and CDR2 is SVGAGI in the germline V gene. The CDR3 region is CATGKSGALYEQYF. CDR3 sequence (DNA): TGTGCCACCGGTAAATCGGGGGCGCTTTACGAGCAGTACTTC.

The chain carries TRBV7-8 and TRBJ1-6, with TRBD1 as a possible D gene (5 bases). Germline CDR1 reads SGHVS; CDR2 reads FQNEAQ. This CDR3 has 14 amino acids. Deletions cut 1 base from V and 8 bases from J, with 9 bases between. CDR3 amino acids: CASSLGQGHSPLHF. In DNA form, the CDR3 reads TGTGCCAGCAGCTTAGGCCAGGGCCATTCACCCCTCCACTTT.

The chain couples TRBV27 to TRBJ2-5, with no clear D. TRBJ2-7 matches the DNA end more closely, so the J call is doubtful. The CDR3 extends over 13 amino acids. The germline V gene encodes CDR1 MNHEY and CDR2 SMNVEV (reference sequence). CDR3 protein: CASSLRAVGEQYF. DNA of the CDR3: TGTGCCAGCAGTTTAAGGGCAGTGGGCGAGCAGTACTTC.

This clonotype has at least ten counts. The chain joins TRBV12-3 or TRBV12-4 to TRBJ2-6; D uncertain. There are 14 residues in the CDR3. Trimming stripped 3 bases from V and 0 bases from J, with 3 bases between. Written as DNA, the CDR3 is TGTGCCAGCAGTTTCCACTCTGGGGCCAACGTCCTGACTTTC. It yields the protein CASSFHSGANVLTF.

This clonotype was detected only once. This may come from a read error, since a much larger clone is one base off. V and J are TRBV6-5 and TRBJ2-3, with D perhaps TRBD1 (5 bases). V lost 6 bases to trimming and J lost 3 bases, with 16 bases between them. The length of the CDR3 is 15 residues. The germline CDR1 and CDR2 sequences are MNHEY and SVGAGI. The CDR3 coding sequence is TGTGCCAGCAGCAGGACAAGGGGTGTTACAGATACGCAGTATTTT. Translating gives CASSRTRGVTDTQYF.

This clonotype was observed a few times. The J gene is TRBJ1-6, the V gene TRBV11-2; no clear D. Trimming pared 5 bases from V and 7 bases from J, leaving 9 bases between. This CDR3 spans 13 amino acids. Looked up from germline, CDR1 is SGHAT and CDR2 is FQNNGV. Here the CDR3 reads CASSQLPNSPLHF. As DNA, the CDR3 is TGTGCCAGCAGCCAACTCCCCAATTCACCCCTCCACTTT.

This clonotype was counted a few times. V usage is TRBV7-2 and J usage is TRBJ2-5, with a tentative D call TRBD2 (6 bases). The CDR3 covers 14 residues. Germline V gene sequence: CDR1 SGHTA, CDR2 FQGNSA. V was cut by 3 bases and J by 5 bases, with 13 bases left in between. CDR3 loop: CASSFWDGSETQYF. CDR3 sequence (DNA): TGTGCCAGCAGCTTCTGGGACGGGAGCGAGACCCAGTACTTC. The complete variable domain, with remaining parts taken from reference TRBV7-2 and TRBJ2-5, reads GAGVSQSPSNKVTEKGKDVELRCDPISGHTALYWYRQSLGQGLEFLIYFQGNSAPDKSGLPSDRFSAERTGGSVSTLTIQRTQQEDSAVYLCASSFWDGSETQYFGPGTRLLVL.

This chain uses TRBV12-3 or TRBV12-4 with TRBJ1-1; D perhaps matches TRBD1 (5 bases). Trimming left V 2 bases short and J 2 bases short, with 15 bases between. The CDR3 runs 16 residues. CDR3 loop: CASSLHPAGRNTEAFF. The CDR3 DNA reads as TGTGCCAGCAGTTTACACCCGGCAGGGCGAAACACTGAAGCTTTCTTT.

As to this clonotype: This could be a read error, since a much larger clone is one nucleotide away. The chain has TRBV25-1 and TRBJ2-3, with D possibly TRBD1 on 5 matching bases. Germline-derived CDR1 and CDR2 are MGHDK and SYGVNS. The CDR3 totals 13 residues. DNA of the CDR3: TGTGCCAGCAGTGAAATCAGCACAGGTACGCAGTATTTT. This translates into CASSEISTGTQYF.

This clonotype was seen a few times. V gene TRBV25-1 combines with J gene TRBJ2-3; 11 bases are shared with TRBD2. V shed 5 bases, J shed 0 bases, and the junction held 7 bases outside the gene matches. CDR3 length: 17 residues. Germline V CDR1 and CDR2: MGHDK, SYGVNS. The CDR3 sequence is CASSMASGGPSTDTQYF. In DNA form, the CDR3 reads TGTGCCAGCAGTATGGCTAGCGGGGGGCCTAGCACAGATACGCAGTATTTT.

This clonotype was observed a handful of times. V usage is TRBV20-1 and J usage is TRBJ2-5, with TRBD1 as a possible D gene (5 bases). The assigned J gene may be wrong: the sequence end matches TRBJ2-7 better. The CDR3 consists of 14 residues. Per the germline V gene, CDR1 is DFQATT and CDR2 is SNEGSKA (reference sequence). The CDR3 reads CSANHQGAHYEQYF. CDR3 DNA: TGCAGTGCTAATCACCAGGGTGCCCACTACGAGCAGTACTTC.

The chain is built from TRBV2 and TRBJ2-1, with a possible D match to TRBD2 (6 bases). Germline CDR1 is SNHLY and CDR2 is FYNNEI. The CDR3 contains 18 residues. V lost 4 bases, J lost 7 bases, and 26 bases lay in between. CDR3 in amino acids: CASSAITPSDYRWNEQFF. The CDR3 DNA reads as TGTGCCAGCAGTGCGATTACCCCGTCGGACTATCGCTGGAATGAGCAGTTCTTC. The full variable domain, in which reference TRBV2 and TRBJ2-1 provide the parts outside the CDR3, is EPEVTQTPSHQVTQMGQEVILRCVPISNHLYFYWYRQILGQKVEFLVSFYNNEISEKSEIFDDQFSVERPDGSNFTLKIRSTKLEDSAMYFCASSAITPSDYRWNEQFFGPGTRLTVL.

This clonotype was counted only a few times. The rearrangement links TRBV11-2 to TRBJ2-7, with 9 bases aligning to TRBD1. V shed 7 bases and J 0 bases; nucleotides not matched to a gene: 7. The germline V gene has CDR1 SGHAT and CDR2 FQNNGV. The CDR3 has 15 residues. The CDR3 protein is CASTSTGGGSYEQYF. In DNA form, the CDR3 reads TGTGCCAGCACCTCAACAGGGGGCGGCTCCTACGAGCAGTACTTC.

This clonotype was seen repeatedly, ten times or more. For the CDR3, the DNA is TGTGCCAGCAGTGTTACAGCTCATGGCTACACCTTC. Protein sequence: CASSVTAHGYTF. The chain combines TRBV25-1 with TRBJ1-2; D is undetermined. Deletions cut 4 bases from V and 6 bases from J, with 9 bases between. The CDR3 is 12 amino acids. CDR1 and CDR2 from the germline V gene are MGHDK and SYGVNS.

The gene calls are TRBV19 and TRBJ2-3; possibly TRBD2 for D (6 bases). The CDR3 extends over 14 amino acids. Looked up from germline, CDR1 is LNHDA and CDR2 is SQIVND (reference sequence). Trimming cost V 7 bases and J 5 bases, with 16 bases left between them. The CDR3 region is CASIGGGGRDTQYF. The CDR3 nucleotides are TGTGCCAGTATTGGCGGTGGGGGGAGAGATACGCAGTATTTT.